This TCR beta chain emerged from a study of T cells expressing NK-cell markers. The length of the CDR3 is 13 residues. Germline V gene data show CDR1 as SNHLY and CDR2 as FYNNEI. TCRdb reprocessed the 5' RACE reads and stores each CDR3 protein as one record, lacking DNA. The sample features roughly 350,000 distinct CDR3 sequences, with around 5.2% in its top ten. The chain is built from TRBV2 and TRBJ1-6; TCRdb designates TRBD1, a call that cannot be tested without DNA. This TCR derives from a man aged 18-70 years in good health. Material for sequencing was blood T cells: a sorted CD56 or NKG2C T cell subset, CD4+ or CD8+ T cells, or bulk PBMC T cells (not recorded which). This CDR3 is CASKWTVNSPLHF.